In this sample, the clone carrying this T cell receptor beta chain turned up many times. Its antigen remains unknown. The sample originates from a study of T cell repertoires in cytomegalovirus infection. On the study more broadly: CMV infection plus the matching HLA type was flagged by public TCR beta signatures.

TCRdb recomputed calls from the reads with MiXCR, one row per CDR3 protein. The table has hundreds of thousands of distinct CDR3 sequences, about 33% seen once. The ends were cut back, 5 bases at V and 0 bases at J, with 16 bases in the middle. The CDR3 loop spans 16 amino acids. Germline V CDR1 and CDR2: SGHVS, FQNEAQ. Study observations and caveats: Individuals carrying CMV plus the relevant HLA were identified by cumulative frequency of public TCR beta families.

The sample in question was cultured PBMCs, obtained from culture after CMV antigen stimulation. V usage is TRBV7-8 and J usage is TRBJ1-1; no clear D gene. This TCR came from a human donor in good health (CMV status not recorded). Some clones in this sample may be carry-over from other donors' samples. The CDR3 here is CASSPLMTVMNTEAFF. In DNA form, the CDR3 reads TGTGCCAGCAGCCCCCTAATGACGGTGATGAACACTGAAGCTTTCTTT.